This T cell receptor (beta chain) was sequenced during a study of identical twins. Study-level findings and limits: Invariant MAIT and iNKT cells could partly confound zero-insertion analyses. Insertion counts were lower in abundant cord blood beta clonotypes, a trend that memory repertoires did not show. Within beta out-of-frame sequences, the excess sharing observed between twins was weaker.

With 4 bases removed from V and 2 bases from J, the gap between germline ends came to 5 bases. The CDR3 runs to 12 residues. Healthy Caucasian individuals made up all the donors. This clonotype has ten or more counts. Its antigen is undetermined. TCRdb used MiXCR to reprocess the 5' RACE reads, holding one entry per CDR3 protein. Among hundreds of thousands of distinct CDR3 sequences, more than 12% were seen once, and the ten largest hold 7% to 9.5%. V gene TRBV12-3 or TRBV12-4 combines with J gene TRBJ1-2, with D maybe TRBD1 (5 bases). The origin of this receptor is a woman younger than 35 in good health. The specimen sequenced was memory (CD45RO+) T cells sorted from blood. CDR3: CASSYRNYGYTF. CDR3 coding DNA: TGTGCCAGCAGTTACAGGAACTATGGCTACACCTTC.